This T cell receptor beta chain was sequenced in a study of blood T cells in healthy people across ages. J gave up 1 base and V 3 bases, and 10 bases lay outside the gene matches. The CDR3 has 19 residues. The V gene's germline CDR1 is SGDLS and CDR2 YYNGEE. A J-beta primer mix and a sample-barcoded 5' primer were used in a second PCR of roughly 7 to 12 cycles. TCRdb re-called the 5' RACE reads through MiXCR, storing one row per CDR3 protein. The sample carries about 1.5 million distinct CDR3 sequences, approximately 42% recorded once. The gene calls are TRBV9 and TRBJ2-3, with 14 nucleotides matching TRBD2. The clonotype was recovered from a woman aged 18-29 years in good health. Source material: blood. CDR3 protein: CASSEGLAGAGSGTDTQYF. The CDR3 bases are TGTGCCAGCAGCGAGGGACTAGCGGGAGCAGGGAGTGGCACAGATACGCAGTATTTT.